This TCR beta chain was captured by sequencing in a study of cytomegalovirus exposure and HLA in healthy donors. Study in general: Roughly four fifths of approximately 400 genotyped donors fell in the Caucasian-associated ancestry cluster.

PCR was performed using 60 Vbeta and 13 Jbeta primers. The repertoire was sequenced with immunoSEQ multiplex PCR; TCRdb's copy has only in-frame clones and lacks some. This repertoire comprises 200,000 or so clones; its ten largest clones make up approximately 0.74%. Study-level results: Highly shared variants forming one cluster were likely a sequencing artifact.

Sampled while nominally healthy, donors likely had unrecorded immune exposures. With regard to this clone: Its antigen is still unknown.

Material: PBMCs. The sequence was obtained from a boy younger than 18 in good health and CMV-seronegative.

The DNA for the CDR3 is TGTGCCAGCAGCTTCCACACAGATACGCAGTATTTT. It specifies CASSFHTDTQYF. This chain joins TRBV7-2 and TRBJ2-3; D call uncertain. From germline, CDR1 is SGHTA and CDR2 FQGNSA. Trimming pared 3 bases from V and 2 bases from J, leaving 3 bases between. The CDR3 is 12 residues long. The full variable domain, its missing parts supplied by reference TRBV7-2 and TRBJ2-3, is GAGVSQSPSNKVTEKGKDVELRCDPISGHTALYWYRQSLGQGLEFLIYFQGNSAPDKSGLPSDRFSAERTGGSVSTLTIQRTQQEDSAVYLCASSFHTDTQYFGPGTRLTVL.